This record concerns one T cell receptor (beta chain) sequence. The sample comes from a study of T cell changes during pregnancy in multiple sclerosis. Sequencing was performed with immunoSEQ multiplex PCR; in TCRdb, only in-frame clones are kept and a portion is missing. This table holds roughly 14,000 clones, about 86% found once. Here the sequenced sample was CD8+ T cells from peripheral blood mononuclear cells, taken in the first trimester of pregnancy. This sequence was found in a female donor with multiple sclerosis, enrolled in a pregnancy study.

The CDR3 DNA reads TGTGCCAGCAGTTTCTCCCCACAGGACGAGCAGTACTTC. This translates into CASSFSPQDEQYF. This sequence joins TRBV28 and TRBJ2-7; possible D gene TRBD1, 5 bases. Germline-derived CDR1 and CDR2 are MDHEN and SYDVKM. There are 13 residues in the CDR3. The ends were cut back, 3 bases at V and 5 bases at J, with 11 bases in the middle.